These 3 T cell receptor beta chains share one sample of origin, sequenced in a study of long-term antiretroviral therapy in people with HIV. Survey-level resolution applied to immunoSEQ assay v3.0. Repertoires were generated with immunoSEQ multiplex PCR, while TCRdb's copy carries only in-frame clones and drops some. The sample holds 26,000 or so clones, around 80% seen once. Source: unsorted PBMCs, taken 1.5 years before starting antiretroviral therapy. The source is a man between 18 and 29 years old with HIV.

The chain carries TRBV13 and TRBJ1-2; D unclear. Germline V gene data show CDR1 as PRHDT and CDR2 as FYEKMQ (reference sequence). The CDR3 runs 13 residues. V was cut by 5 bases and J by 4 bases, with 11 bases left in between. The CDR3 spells CASSQDRGYGYTF. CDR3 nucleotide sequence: TGTGCCAGCAGCCAGGACCGCGGCTATGGCTACACCTTC.

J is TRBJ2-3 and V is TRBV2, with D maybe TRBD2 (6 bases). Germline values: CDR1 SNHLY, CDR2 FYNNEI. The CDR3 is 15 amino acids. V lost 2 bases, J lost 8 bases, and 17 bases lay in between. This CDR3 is CASSERAGTRATQYF. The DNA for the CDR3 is TGTGCCAGCAGTGAAAGGGCGGGGACGAGGGCTACGCAGTATTTT.

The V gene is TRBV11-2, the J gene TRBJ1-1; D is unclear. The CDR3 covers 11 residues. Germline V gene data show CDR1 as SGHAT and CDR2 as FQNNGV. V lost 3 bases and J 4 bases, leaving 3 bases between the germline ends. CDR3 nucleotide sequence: TGTGCCAGCAGCTTTGGCACTGAAGCTTTCTTT. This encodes CASSFGTEAFF.